This TCR beta chain was recovered during a study of cytomegalovirus exposure and HLA in healthy donors. 60 Vbeta and 13 Jbeta primers were used in PCR. Clones were sequenced by immunoSEQ multiplex PCR, and TCRdb holds only the in-frame ones, with some missing. Here the sample spans roughly 120,000 clones, 81% being singletons. Germline assignment: CDR1 MNHNS and CDR2 SASEGT. The length of the CDR3 is 13 residues. Losses at the gene ends were 10 bases for V and 5 bases for J; bases not matched to a gene: 9. The sequencing sample was made of PBMCs. This receptor was identified in a woman younger than 45 in good health and CMV-seronegative. This sequence joins TRBV6-1 and TRBJ1-2; 8 bases align to TRBD1. This CDR3 reads CATSRGPNYGYTF. The CDR3 nucleotides read TGTGCCACAAGCAGGGGGCCCAATTATGGCTACACCTTC.